These T cell receptor delta chains were read from a single sample in a study of gamma-delta chains in newborns, infants, children. TCRdb reapplied CATT to the reads. The sample gives fewer than 5,000 delta-chain clones, about 38% of which show up once; about 13% is in the top ten. The specimen sequenced was blood. These receptors came from a child who received the measles vaccine. Each CDR3 is given with its conserved first and last residue. D genes are given only for firm matches. Clone size is not always given. Where it is, it says once, few, many or a class for expanded clones.

D	size	V	J	DNA	CDR3
TRDD3	.	TRDV1	TRDJ1	TGTGCTCTTGGGATAACTTCCTACGAGTACTGGGGGATTCCCACCGTTGACGTTAAACTCATCTTT	CALGITSYEYWGIPTVDVKLIF
.	few	TRDV1	TRDJ1	TGTGCTCTTGGGAGCCCTCTTCCCTCGTACTGGGCTATGAGGGGGTACACCGATAAACTCATCTTT	CALGSPLPSYWAMRGYTDKLIF
TRDD3	.	TRDV1	TRDJ1	TGTGCTCTTGGGGTGGAGCCTTCTGTCCTGGGGGATCGTACGTACACCGATAAACTCATCTTT	CALGVEPSVLGDRTYTDKLIF
TRDD3	.	TRDV1	TRDJ1	TGTGCTCTTGGGGAACGAATTCGGCCCGTACTGGGGGATCGCGATAAACTCATCTTT	CALGERIRPVLGDRDKLIF
.	few	TRDV1	TRDJ1	TGTGCTCTTGGGGAACGAGGGGAATACCTTCTGTACACCGATAAACTCATCTTT	CALGERGEYLLYTDKLIF
TRDD3	large	TRDV2	TRDJ3	TGTGCCTGTGACACTGGGGGATACAGCTCCTGGGACACCCGACAGATGTTTTTC	CACDTGGYSSWDTRQMFF
TRDD3	.	TRDV1	TRDJ1	TGTGCTCTTGGGGAACTCCTAGACCTACTGGGGGATCCTGATAAACTCATCTTT	CALGELLDLLGDPDKLIF
TRDD3	.	TRDV1	TRDJ2	TGTGCTCTTGGGGAAACGGACCGGAACTGGGGGACGACTTTGACAGCACAACTCTTCTTT	CALGETDRNWGTTLTAQLFF
TRDD3	medium-sized	TRDV1	TRDJ1	TGTGCTCTTGGGGACCGATTCCTCTGGGGATACGGACGCAGGAACACCGATAAACTCATCTTT	CALGDRFLWGYGRRNTDKLIF
TRDD3	.	TRDV3	TRDJ1	TGTGCCTTTCCTGCCGCCCCACTGGGGGATACCTCTTGTACCGATAAACTCATCTTT	CAFPAAPLGDTSCTDKLIF
.	.	TRAV29/DV5	TRDJ1	TGTGCAGCCTCCTACGAAGGGATATCGAAACATAAACTCATCTTT	CAASYEGISKHKLIF
.	.	TRDV1	TRDJ1	TGTGCTCTTGGGGAACTGGGGGGGTACTGGGTATATCCCGCTAACACCGATAAACTCATCTTT	CALGELGGYWVYPANTDKLIF
.	.	TRDV1	TRDJ3	TGTGCTCTTGGGGGCCTAGGAAATAGGGACACCCGACAGATGTTTTTC	CALGGLGNRDTRQMFF
.	.	TRDV1	TRDJ1	TGTGCTCTTGGGGACCCCCGCCTTCCTCGTTCTTTGGGGGCTCGGTACACCGATAAACTCATCTTT	CALGDPRLPRSLGARYTDKLIF
.	.	TRAV29/DV5	TRDJ1	TGTGCAGCAAGCGTGGCTACTCAGGGATCAGGGGAACTCATCTTT	CAASVATQGSGELIF
.	.	TRDV1	TRDJ3	TGTGCTCTTGGGAACTCTCCCCCCCTAGAGCTCCAGACCTCCTGGGGCACCCGACAGATGTTTTTC	CALGNSPPLELQTSWGTRQMFF
.	few	TRDV1	TRDJ1	TGTGCTCTTGGGGAAGCTGCCTTCCCTCCCATCCACACCGATAAACTCATCTTT	CALGEAAFPPIHTDKLIF
.	.	TRDV1	TRDJ1	TGTGCTCTTGGGGAATCCCCTCTATTTTCCCTCCTACGGGGGATCGACACCGATAAACTCATCTTT	CALGESPLFSLLRGIDTDKLIF
.	.	TRDV1	TRDJ2	TGTGCTCTTGGGGTCCTACCCGTCAGGTGGGGGACCAAGACAGCACAACTCTTCTTT	CALGVLPVRWGTKTAQLFF
TRDD3	.	TRDV1	TRDJ1	TGTGCTCTTGGGGAACTGGCCCCTCCTTACTGGGGGATAGCCGATAAACTCATCTTT	CALGELAPPYWGIADKLIF
TRDD3	few	TRDV1	TRDJ1	TGTGCTCTTGGGGAACGCCAGGGGGATAGTGATAAACTCATCTTT	CALGERQGDSDKLIF
TRDD3	.	TRDV1	TRDJ1	TGTGCTCTTGGGGAACAAGACCTTCCGAGCTGGGGGATACTAGGTCTCACCGATAAACTCATCTTT	CALGEQDLPSWGILGLTDKLIF
.	.	TRDV1	TRDJ1	TGTGCTCTTGGGGAACCCCCCTTTCCTCTCCACACCGATAAACTCATCTTT	CALGEPPFPLHTDKLIF
.	medium-sized	TRAV29/DV5	TRDJ1	TGTGCAGCAAGCGCGCTTTTTGGGGACCGCACCGATAAACTCATCTTT	CAASALFGDRTDKLIF
TRDD3	.	TRDV1	TRDJ1	TGTGCTCTTGGGGAACGCCCTGCCGGGACTACTGGGGGCATGTACACCGATAAACTCATCTTT	CALGERPAGTTGGMYTDKLIF
TRDD3	once	TRDV2	TRDJ3	TGTGCCAGTGACACCGTACTGGGGGATCCAAGCTCCTGGGACACCCGACAGATGTTTTTC	CASDTVLGDPSSWDTRQMFF
.	.	TRDV1	TRDJ1	TGTGCTCTTGGGTTTACTTCGTTCCCCGTACTGATAACCGATAAACTCATCTTT	CALGFTSFPVLITDKLIF
TRDD3	.	TRDV1	TRDJ3	TGTGCTCTTGGGGAACGGGCATCTATCGTCTACCACTTACTGGGGGATTCTGGTTGGGACACCCGACAGATGTTTTTC	CALGERASIVYHLLGDSGWDTRQMFF
TRDD3	medium-sized	TRDV3	TRDJ1	TGTGCCTTCCACTGCGGGTACTGGGGGATACAGTCCGATAAACTCATCTTT	CAFHCGYWGIQSDKLIF
TRDD3	.	TRDV1	TRDJ1	TGTGCTCTTGGAGAACCGCGACCTTTTAGACCTACTGGGGGATACGCGGGGGAAACCGATAAACTCATCTTT	CALGEPRPFRPTGGYAGETDKLIF
TRDD3	few	TRDV1	TRDJ1	TGTGCTCTTGGGGACCGTACCCGCCAGACTGGGGGATACAGTAAACTCATCTTT	CALGDRTRQTGGYSKLIF
TRDD3	few	TRDV1	TRDJ1	TGTGCTCTTGGGGGGTCCTCTACTGCTACGCGCTTACTGGGGATACGAAGGGGGGATAAACTCATCTTT	CALGGSSTATRLLGIRRGDKLIF
.	.	TRDV3	TRDJ1	TGTGCTCTCCCTGAGAGGGAGGGCGATAAACTCATCTTT	CALPEREGDKLIF
TRDD3	.	TRDV3	TRDJ3	TGTGCCTTTAGCTCCCGTACGAAACTGGGGGGTACAAAAGGCTCCTGGGACACCCGACAGATGTTTTTC	CAFSSRTKLGGTKGSWDTRQMFF
.	.	TRDV1	TRDJ1	TGTGCTCTTGGGGAACTACTAGCCGATAAACTCATCTTT	CALGELLADKLIF
TRDD3	few	TRDV1	TRDJ1	TGTGCTCTTGGGAAGTTGGGAGACGCCTTCCACGGGGGATACGCCGATAAACTCATCTTT	CALGKLGDAFHGGYADKLIF
TRDD3	medium-sized	TRDV1	TRDJ1	TGTGCTCTTGGGGAGCCTTATGCTGGGGGACCTTACACCGATAAACTCATCTTT	CALGEPYAGGPYTDKLIF
TRDD3	.	TRDV2	TRDJ3	TGTGCCTGTGACATCTACGTACTGGGGGATAGGGGCACCTGGGACACCCGACAGATGTTTTTC	CACDIYVLGDRGTWDTRQMFF
TRDD2	large	TRDV1	TRDJ1	TGTGCTCTTGGGGAGCCCTCACCCTTCCTAAAGGTCTGGGACGACCCCTACACCGATAAACTCATCTTT	CALGEPSPFLKVWDDPYTDKLIF
TRDD3	few	TRDV1	TRDJ1	TGTGCTCTTGGGGATGAATTCCCTATCGCGGGGGATGGGGAAGAACACGGAGATAAACTCATCTTT	CALGDEFPIAGDGEEHGDKLIF
TRDD3	.	TRDV1	TRDJ1	TGTGCTCTTGGGGAAATTGAGACGGTCTGGGGGAGGCTAACCGATAAACTCATCTTT	CALGEIETVWGRLTDKLIF
TRDD3	few	TRDV2	TRDJ4	TGTGCCTGTGACACTATCTGGGGGATACGCCCTCCACCCCTGATCTTT	CACDTIWGIRPPPLIF
TRDD3	.	TRDV3	TRDJ2	TGTGCCTTTAGGGTCTACTGGGGGATACGCATCGCTTTGACAGCACAACTCTTCTTT	CAFRVYWGIRIALTAQLFF
TRDD3	.	TRAV29/DV5	TRDJ1	TGTGCAGCAAGCGACCGCCCCTTTACTGGGGGATACGGTAAACTCATCTTT	CAASDRPFTGGYGKLIF
TRDD3	.	TRDV1	TRDJ1	TGTGCTCTTGATATAAGCCCTACGGGACTGGGGGGCACATACACCGATAAGCTCATCTTT	CALDISPTGLGGTYTDKLIF
.	few	TRDV1	TRDJ1	TGTGCTCTTGGGGAACTAGTGGTTCCTACAGCGGGGGATAGGGGCGATAAACTCATCTTT	CALGELVVPTAGDRGDKLIF
TRDD3	medium-sized	TRDV2	TRDJ3	TGTGCCTGTGACACGGGATACGCCAGCTCCTGGGACACCCGACAGATGTTTTTC	CACDTGYASSWDTRQMFF
TRDD3	.	TRAV29/DV5	TRDJ3	TGTGCAGCAAGCTTACTGGGGGGAGATATGGGGGGCTCCTGGGACACCCGACAGATGTTTTTC	CAASLLGGDMGGSWDTRQMFF
TRDD3	.	TRDV1	TRDJ1	TGTGCTCTTGGGTTGGTAAGCTATCTCTGGGGGATACGCTTCGATAAACTCATCTTT	CALGLVSYLWGIRFDKLIF
.	.	TRDV1	TRDJ3	TGTGCTCTTGGGGAAACGTCCTACGTATACTGGGATTATAATGGCGGCTGGGACACCCGACAGATGTTTTTC	CALGETSYVYWDYNGGWDTRQMFF
.	medium-sized	TRDV3	TRDJ3	TGTGCCTCCGCGGGGACCCTAAGCTCCTGGGACACCCGACAGATGTTTTTC	CASAGTLSSWDTRQMFF
TRDD3	.	TRDV2	TRDJ1	TGTGCCTGTGACACGAGGGGGATGAGCCGTACCGATAAACTCATCTTT	CACDTRGMSRTDKLIF
TRDD2	.	TRDV1	TRDJ1	TGTGCTCTTGGGGGTCTCCTTCCTACGCTGGGGGCCGACACCGATAAACTCATCTTT	CALGGLLPTLGADTDKLIF
.	few	TRDV1	TRDJ1	TGTGCTCTTGGGGAACCGTCCTACGGGGGGACCGATAAACTCATCTTT	CALGEPSYGGTDKLIF
.	.	TRDV3	TRDJ1	TGTGCCTTTTGGACCTTACGATCTGGGGTATTATGGCTCATCTTT	CAFWTLRSGVLWLIF